The 3 T cell receptor beta chains reported below all come from one sample, sequenced in a study of T cell responses to AZD1222 COVID-19 vaccine. The table came from immunoSEQ multiplex PCR; TCRdb's copy has only in-frame clones and leaves some out. The sample records 130,000 to 150,000 clones, around 90% being singletons. This specimen consisted of peripheral blood, obtained on day 0 of AZD1222 vaccination. Source of these receptors: an adult in good health.

The gene calls are TRBV5-1 and TRBJ1-5, with D uncertain. Trimming left V 1 base short and J 7 bases short, with 15 bases between. This CDR3 is 15 amino acids long. In germline, CDR1 is SGHRS, CDR2 YFSETQ. CDR3 in amino acids: CASSLSAGRNQPQHF. CDR3 DNA sequence: TGCGCCAGCAGCTTGTCGGCAGGTAGGAACCAGCCCCAGCATTTT.

This clone was counted a few times. CDR3: CASSLASGTGGYEQYF. The CDR3, as DNA: TGTGCCAGCAGCTTAGCTTCCGGGACAGGGGGCTACGAGCAGTACTTC. V gene TRBV7-6 combines with J gene TRBJ2-7, with TRBD1 identical over 11 bases. Trimming cost V 0 bases and J 3 bases; bases outside gene matches: 4. The CDR3 is made up of 16 amino acids. Germline CDR1 and CDR2: SGHVS and FNYEAQ.

The V call is TRBV7-9, the J call TRBJ2-3; 9 bases match TRBD2. CDR3 length equals 14 residues. Germline assignment: CDR1 SEHNR and CDR2 FQNEAQ (reference sequence). The CDR3 region is CAAPLSGGSNTQYF. Here the CDR3 DNA reads TGTGCGGCCCCCCTTAGCGGGGGATCGAATACGCAGTATTTT.